This T cell receptor (beta chain) was sequenced for a study of blood T cell repertoires in COVID-19. On the study more broadly: Samples of COVID-19 (acute and convalescent) were obtained from the United States, Italy and Spain. Sources were T cells, B-cell-depleted T cells, or PBMCs; the material itself was cDNA or gDNA.

A few counts support this clone. V was pared by 5 bases and J by 3 bases, with 9 bases of the junction left unmatched. The CDR3 runs to 16 residues. Germline assignment: CDR1 KGHSH and CDR2 LQKENI. Original handling: Researchers report that nucleated cell counts were estimated from reference gene primer amplification. Using immunoSEQ multiplex PCR, the repertoire was profiled, and TCRdb retains in-frame clones only, with some absent. V and J calls and clone size come straight from that table; D and trimming were deduced from the DNA. The data contain about 40,000 clones, about 88% of them seen just once; the ten biggest clones take up 15% to 20%.

This TCR was sampled from a man aged 45-65 years in a cohort sampled during active COVID-19. Sequencing was done on a sample of peripheral blood. The J gene is TRBJ2-5, the V gene TRBV18; 10 positions agree with TRBD1. The chain's CDR3 is CASSNPGQGMKETQYF. DNA for the CDR3: TGTGCCAGCTCAAACCCGGGACAGGGGATGAAAGAGACCCAGTACTTC.